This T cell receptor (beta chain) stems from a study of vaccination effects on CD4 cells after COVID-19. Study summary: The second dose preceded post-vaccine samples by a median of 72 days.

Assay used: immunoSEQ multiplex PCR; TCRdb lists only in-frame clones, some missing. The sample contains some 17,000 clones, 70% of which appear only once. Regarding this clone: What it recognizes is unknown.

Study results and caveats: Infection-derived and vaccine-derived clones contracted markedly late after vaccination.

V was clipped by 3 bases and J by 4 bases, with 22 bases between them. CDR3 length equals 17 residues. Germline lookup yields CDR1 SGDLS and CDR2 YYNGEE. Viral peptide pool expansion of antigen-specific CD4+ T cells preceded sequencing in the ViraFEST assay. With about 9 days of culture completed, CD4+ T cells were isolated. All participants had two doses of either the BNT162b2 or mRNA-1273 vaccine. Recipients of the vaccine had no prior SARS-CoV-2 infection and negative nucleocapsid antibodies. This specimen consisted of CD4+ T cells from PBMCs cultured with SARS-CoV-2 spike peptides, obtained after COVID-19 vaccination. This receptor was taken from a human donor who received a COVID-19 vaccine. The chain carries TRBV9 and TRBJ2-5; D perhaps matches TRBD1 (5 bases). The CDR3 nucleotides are TGTGCCAGCAGCGAAAAGTGGGGCCGCCCAGGGCGAGAGACCCAGTACTTC. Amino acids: CASSEKWGRPGRETQYF. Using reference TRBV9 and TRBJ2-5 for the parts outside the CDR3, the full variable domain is DSGVTQTPKHLITATGQRVTLRCSPRSGDLSVYWYQQSLDQGLQFLIQYYNGEERAKGNILERFSAQQFPDLHSELNLSSLELGDSALYFCASSEKWGRPGRETQYFGPGTRLLVL.